The 5 T cell receptor beta chains given below trace back to one sample, sequenced in a study of CD8+ T cells in alopecia areata listed by TCRdb under 2018. Libraries were constructed by the immunoSEQ multiplex PCR assay. For TCR sequencing, RNA was extracted from every sample and reverse transcribed into cDNA to serve as template. TCRdb re-hosts the immuneACCESS table, in-frame sequences only. Its copies lack some clones; in the studies checked, an unresolved V gene accounts for under half of them, and the cause for the rest is not known. The sample profile shows a few hundred thousand clones; around 43% of them were found once. Of the sample, 2% to 3% falls within the top ten clones. According to the study, the label for this sample's treatment or condition signals: oral pan-JAK inhibitor, 5-10 mg twice daily. Sequenced material: CD4+ T cells sorted from blood, taken at approximately week 39, from a patient treated with tofacitinib. The source of these receptors is a human donor with alopecia areata.

This clone occurred a few times. Other nucleotide sequences in the sample specify the same CDR3. The V call is TRBV2, the J call TRBJ2-5; D is ambiguous. The CDR3 is 12 residues long. The V and J ends lost 0 bases and 4 bases respectively, with 3 bases between them. In germline, CDR1 is SNHLY, CDR2 FYNNEI. The CDR3 coding sequence is TGTGCCAGCAGTGAAGCGGGAGAGACCCAGTACTTC. The encoded protein is CASSEAGETQYF.

This clone has a handful of counts. The sample carries other DNA sequences with the same CDR3. This chain uses TRBV28 with TRBJ2-5; D not certain. V gave up 3 bases and J gave up 5 bases, with 4 bases separating them. The germline gives CDR1 MDHEN, CDR2 SYDVKM. The CDR3 is 11 residues long. The CDR3 spells CASSFGETQYF. The CDR3 DNA reads TGTGCCAGCAGTTTCGGTGAGACCCAGTACTTC.

The V and J genes are TRBV7-2 and TRBJ2-7; D is undetermined. The V and J ends lost 5 bases and 3 bases respectively, with 11 bases between them. The CDR3 runs 13 residues. Germline V CDR1 and CDR2: SGHTA, FQGNSA. The CDR3 here is CASSRPGFYEQYF. In nucleotides, the CDR3 is TGTGCCAGCAGCCGACCTGGTTTCTACGAGCAGTACTTC.

The CDR3 DNA sequence: TGCGCCAGCAGCTCGGGGGCTTCTGGGGCCAACGTCCTGACTTTC. Translation: CASSSGASGANVLTF. The chain joins TRBV5-1 to TRBJ2-6, with D perhaps assigned TRBD1 or TRBD2 (6 bases each). This CDR3 has 15 residues. Germline lookup yields CDR1 SGHRS and CDR2 YFSETQ. V was shortened by 3 bases and J by 1 base, with 8 bases between the two germline ends.

This clone has only one observation. The chain couples TRBV29-1 to TRBJ2-1, with D possibly TRBD1 on 5 matching bases. The ends were cut back, 7 bases at V and 6 bases at J, with 22 bases in the middle. CDR1 and CDR2 from the germline V gene are SQVTM and ANQGSEA. CDR3 length: 15 residues. DNA for the CDR3: TGCAGCGCCGGAACCAAAGCCCCTCAGGGCAATGAGCAGTTCTTC. Protein sequence: CSAGTKAPQGNEQFF.